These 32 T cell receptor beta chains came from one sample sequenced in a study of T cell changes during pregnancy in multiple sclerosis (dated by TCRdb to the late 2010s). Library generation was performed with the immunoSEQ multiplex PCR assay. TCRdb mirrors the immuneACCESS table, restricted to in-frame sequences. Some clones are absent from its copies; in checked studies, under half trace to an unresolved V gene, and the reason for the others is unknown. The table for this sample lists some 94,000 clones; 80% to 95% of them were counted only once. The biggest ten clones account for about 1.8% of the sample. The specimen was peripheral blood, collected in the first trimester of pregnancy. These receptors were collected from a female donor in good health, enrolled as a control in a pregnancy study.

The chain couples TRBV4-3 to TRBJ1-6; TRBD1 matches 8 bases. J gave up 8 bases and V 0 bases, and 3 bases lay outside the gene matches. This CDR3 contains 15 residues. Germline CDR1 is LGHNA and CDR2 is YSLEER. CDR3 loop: CASSQDRDRYSPLHF. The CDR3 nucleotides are TGCGCCAGCAGCCAAGATCGGGACAGGTATTCACCCCTCCACTTT.

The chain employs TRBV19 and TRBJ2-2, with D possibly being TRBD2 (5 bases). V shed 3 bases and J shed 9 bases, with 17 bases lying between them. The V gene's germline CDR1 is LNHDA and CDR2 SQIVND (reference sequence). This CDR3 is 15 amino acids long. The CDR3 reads CASSILCREHRELFF. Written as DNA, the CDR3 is TGTGCCAGTAGTATTTTGTGTCGGGAACACCGGGAGCTGTTTTTT.

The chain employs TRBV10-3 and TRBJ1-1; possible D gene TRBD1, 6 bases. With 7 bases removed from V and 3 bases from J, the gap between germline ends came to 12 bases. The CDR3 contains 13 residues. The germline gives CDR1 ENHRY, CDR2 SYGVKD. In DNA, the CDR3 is TGTGCCATCACTCAGGGGCCTGACACTGAAGCTTTCTTT. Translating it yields CAITQGPDTEAFF.

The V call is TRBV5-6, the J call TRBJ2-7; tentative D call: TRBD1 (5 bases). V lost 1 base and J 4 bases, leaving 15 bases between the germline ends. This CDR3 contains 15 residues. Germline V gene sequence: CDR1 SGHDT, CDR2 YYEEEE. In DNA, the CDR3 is TGTGCCAGCAGCTTGATTGGGCAGGGATTATACGAGCAGTACTTC. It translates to CASSLIGQGLYEQYF.

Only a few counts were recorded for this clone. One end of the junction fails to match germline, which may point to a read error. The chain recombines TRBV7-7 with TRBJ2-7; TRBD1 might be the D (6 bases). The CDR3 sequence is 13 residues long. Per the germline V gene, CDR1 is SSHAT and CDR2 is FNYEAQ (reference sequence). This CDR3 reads CASSPYREHEQYF. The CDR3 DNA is TGTGCTAGCAGCCCATACAGGGAACACGAGCAGTACTTC.

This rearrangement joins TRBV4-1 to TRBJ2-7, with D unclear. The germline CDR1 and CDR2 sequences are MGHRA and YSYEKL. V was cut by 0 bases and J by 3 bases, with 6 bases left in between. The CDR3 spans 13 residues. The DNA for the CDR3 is TGCGCCAGCAGCCAAGATGTCAGCTACGAGCAGTACTTC. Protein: CASSQDVSYEQYF.

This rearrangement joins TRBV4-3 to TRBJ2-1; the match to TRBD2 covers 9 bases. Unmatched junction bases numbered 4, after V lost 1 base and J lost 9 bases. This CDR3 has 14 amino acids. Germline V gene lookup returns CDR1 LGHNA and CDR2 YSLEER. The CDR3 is CASSQAGTSTEQFF. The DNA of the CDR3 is TGCGCCAGCAGCCAAGCCGGGACTAGCACTGAGCAGTTCTTC.

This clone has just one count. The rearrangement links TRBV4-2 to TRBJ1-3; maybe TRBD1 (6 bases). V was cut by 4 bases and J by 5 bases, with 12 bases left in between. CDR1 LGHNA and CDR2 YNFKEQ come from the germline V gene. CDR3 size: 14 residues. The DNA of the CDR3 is TGTGCCAGCAGCCGCCAGGGGTGGCGAAACACCATATATTTT. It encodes CASSRQGWRNTIYF.

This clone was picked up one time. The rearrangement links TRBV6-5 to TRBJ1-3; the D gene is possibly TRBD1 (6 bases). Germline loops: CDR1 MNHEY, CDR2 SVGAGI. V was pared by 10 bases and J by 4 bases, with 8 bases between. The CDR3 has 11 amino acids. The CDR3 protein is CAITGGNTIYF. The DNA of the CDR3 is TGTGCCATTACAGGGGGAAACACCATATATTTT.

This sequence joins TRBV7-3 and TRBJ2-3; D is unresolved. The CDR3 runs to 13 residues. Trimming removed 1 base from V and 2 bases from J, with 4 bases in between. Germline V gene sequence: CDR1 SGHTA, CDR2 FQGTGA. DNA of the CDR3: TGTGCCAGCAGCTTAATTATCACAGATACGCAGTATTTT. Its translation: CASSLIITDTQYF.

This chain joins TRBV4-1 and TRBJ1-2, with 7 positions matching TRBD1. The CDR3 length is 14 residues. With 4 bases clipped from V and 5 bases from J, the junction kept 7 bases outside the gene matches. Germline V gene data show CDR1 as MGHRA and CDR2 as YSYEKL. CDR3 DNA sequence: TGCGCCAGCAGCCGGTCGGACAGGCTTTATGGCTACACCTTC. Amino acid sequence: CASSRSDRLYGYTF.

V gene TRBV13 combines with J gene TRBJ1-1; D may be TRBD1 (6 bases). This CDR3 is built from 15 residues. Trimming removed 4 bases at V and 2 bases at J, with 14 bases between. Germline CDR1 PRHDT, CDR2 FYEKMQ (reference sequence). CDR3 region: CASSYLTGINTEAFF. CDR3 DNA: TGTGCCAGCAGCTATCTAACAGGGATAAACACTGAAGCTTTCTTT.

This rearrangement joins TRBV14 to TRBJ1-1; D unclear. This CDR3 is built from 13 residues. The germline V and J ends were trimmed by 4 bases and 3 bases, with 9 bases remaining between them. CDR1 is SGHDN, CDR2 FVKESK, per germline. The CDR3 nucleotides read TGTGCCAGCAGCCGGTCGGGTGACACTGAAGCTTTCTTT. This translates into CASSRSGDTEAFF.

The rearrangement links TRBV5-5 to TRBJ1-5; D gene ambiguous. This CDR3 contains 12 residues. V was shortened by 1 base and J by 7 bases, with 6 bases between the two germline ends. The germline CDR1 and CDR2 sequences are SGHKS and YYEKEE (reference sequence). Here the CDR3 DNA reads TGTGCCAGCAGCTTGTTGAGCCAGCCCCAGCATTTT. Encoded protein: CASSLLSQPQHF.

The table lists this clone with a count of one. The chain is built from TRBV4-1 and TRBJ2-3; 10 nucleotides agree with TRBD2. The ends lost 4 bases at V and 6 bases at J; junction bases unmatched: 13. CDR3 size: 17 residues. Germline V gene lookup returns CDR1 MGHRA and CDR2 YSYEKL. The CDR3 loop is CASSPSGLAGAGDTQYF. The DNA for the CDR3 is TGCGCCAGCAGCCCTTCGGGGCTAGCGGGAGCCGGGGATACGCAGTATTTT.

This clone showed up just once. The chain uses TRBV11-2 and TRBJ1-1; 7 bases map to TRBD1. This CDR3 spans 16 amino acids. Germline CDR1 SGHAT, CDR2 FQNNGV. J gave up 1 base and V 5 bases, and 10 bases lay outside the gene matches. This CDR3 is CASSRRDSLRNTEAFF. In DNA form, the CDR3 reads TGTGCCAGCAGCCGAAGGGACAGCCTGAGGAACACTGAAGCTTTCTTT.

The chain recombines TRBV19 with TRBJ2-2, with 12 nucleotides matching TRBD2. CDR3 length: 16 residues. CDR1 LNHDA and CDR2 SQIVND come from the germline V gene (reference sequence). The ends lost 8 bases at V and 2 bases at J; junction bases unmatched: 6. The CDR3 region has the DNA TGTGCCAGTTCTTGGACTAGCGGGGCCAACACCGGGGAGCTGTTTTTT. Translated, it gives CASSWTSGANTGELFF. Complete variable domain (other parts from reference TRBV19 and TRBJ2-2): DGGITQSPKYLFRKEGQNVTLSCEQNLNHDAMYWYRQDPGQGLRLIYYSQIVNDFQKGDIAEGYSVSREKKESFPLTVTSAQKNPTAFYLCASSWTSGANTGELFFGEGSRLTVL.

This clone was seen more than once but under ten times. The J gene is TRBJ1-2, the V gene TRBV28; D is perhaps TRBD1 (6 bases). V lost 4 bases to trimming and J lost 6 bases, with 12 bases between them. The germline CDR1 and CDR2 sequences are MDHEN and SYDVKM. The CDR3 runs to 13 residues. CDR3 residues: CASSSGTLDGYTF. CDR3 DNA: TGTGCCAGCAGTTCCGGGACATTGGATGGCTACACCTTC.

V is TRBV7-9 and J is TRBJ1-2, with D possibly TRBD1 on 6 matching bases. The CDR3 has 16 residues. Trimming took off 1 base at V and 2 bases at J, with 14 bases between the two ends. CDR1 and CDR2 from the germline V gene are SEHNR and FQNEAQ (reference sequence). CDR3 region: CASSLEDRRGNYGYTF. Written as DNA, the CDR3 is TGTGCCAGCAGCTTAGAGGACAGACGCGGAAACTATGGCTACACCTTC.

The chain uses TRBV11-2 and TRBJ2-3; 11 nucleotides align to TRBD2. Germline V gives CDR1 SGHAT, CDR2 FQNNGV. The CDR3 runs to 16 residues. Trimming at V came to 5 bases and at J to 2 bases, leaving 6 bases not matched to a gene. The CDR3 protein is CASSPLAGAITDTQYF. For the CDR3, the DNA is TGTGCCAGCAGCCCACTAGCGGGGGCGATCACAGATACGCAGTATTTT. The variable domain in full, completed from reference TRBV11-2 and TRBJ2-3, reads EAGVAQSPRYKIIEKRQSVAFWCNPISGHATLYWYQQILGQGPKLLIQFQNNGVVDDSQLPKDRFSAERLKGVDSTLKIQPAKLEDSAVYLCASSPLAGAITDTQYFGPGTRLTVL.

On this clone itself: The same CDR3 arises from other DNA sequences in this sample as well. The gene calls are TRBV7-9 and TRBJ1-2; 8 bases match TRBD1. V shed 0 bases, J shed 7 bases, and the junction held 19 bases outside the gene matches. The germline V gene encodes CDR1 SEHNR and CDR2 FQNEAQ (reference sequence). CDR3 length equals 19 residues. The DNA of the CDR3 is TGTGCCAGCAGCTTAGCGATAAACCTCGGGACAGGCGGGAGTTTTGGCTACACCTTC. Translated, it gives CASSLAINLGTGGSFGYTF.

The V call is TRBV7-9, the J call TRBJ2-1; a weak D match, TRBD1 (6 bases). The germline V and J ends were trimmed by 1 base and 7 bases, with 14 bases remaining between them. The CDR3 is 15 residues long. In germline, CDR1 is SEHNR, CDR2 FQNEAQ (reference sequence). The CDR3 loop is CASSLVGRGINEQFF. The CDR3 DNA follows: TGTGCCAGCAGCTTAGTCGGCAGGGGAATAAATGAGCAGTTCTTC.

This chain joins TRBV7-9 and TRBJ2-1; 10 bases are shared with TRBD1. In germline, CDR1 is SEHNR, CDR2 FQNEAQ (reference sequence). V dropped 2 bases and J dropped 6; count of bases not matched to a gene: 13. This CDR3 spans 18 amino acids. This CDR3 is CASSLRSRGTGVSNEQFF. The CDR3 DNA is TGTGCCAGCAGCTTACGGAGCCGGGGGACAGGGGTGTCCAATGAGCAGTTCTTC.

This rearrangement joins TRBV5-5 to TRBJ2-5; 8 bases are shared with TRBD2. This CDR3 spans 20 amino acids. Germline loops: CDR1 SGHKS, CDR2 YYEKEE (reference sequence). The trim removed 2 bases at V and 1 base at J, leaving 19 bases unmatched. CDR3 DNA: TGTGCCAGCAGCTTATATCTATTGGGGCAAGCGGGGGCCTTCCAAGAGACCCAGTACTTC. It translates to CASSLYLLGQAGAFQETQYF.

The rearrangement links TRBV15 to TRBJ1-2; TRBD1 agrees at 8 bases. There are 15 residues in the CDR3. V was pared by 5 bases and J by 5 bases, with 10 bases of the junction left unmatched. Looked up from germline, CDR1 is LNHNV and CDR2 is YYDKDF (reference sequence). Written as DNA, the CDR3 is TGTGCCACCAGCTTCAAGACAGGGGTGTGGTATGGCTACACCTTC. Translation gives CATSFKTGVWYGYTF.

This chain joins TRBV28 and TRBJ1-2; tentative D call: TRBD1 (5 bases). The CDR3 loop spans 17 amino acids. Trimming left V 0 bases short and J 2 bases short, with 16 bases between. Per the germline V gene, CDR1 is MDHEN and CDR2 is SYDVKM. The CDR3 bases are TGTGCCAGCAGTTTATGGGTGATGATGGGGCCAAACTATGGCTACACCTTC. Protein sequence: CASSLWVMMGPNYGYTF.

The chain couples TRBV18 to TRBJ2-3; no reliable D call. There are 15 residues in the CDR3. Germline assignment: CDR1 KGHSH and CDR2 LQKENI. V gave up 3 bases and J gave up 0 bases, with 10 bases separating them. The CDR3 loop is CASSPTGSSTDTQYF. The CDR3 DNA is TGTGCCAGCTCACCGACGGGTAGTAGCACAGATACGCAGTATTTT. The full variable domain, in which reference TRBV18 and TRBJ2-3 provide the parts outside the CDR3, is NAGVMQNPRHLVRRRGQEARLRCSPMKGHSHVYWYRQLPEEGLKFMVYLQKENIIDESGMPKERFSAEFPKEGPSILRIQQVVRGDSAAYFCASSPTGSSTDTQYFGPGTRLTVL.

CDR3 region: CASSLLTGGAGNSPLHF. In nucleotides, the CDR3 is TGCGCCAGCAGCCTTCTAACAGGGGGCGCGGGGAATTCACCCCTCCACTTT. The chain has TRBV4-3 and TRBJ1-6, with TRBD1 matching over 9 bases. Germline lookup yields CDR1 LGHNA and CDR2 YSLEER. V trimming: 4 bases; J trimming: 7 bases; junction bases outside the gene matches: 11. This CDR3 is 17 amino acids long.

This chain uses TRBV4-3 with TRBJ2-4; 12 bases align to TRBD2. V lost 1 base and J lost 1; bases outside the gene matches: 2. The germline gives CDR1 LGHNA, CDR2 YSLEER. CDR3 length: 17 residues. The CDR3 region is CASSQVLAGGAKNIQYF. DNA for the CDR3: TGCGCCAGCAGCCAAGTTCTAGCGGGGGGGGCCAAAAACATTCAGTACTTC.

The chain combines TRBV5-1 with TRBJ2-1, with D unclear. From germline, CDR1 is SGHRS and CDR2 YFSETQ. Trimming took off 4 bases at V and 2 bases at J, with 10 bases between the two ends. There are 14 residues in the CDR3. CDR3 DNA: TGCGCCAGCAGCCCCCCCTCTCCCTACAATGAGCAGTTCTTC. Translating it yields CASSPPSPYNEQFF.

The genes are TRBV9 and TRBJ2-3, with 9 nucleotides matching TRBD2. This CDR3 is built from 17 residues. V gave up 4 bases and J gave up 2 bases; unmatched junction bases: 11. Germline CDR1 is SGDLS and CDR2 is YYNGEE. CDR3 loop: CASSPRSSGGLTDTQYF. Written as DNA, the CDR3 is TGTGCCAGCAGCCCCCGGAGTAGCGGGGGACTCACAGATACGCAGTATTTT.

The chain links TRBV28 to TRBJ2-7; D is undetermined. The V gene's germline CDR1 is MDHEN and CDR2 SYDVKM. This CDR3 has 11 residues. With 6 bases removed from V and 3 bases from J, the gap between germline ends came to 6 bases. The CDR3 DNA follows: TGTGCCAGCAGCCCCGGCTACGAGCAGTACTTC. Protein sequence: CASSPGYEQYF.